This T cell receptor beta chain emerged from a study of tumour-infiltrating T cells in Burkitt lymphoma. Study-wide context: Overall and progression-free survival were predicted by productive clonality.

The CDR3 spans 14 residues. V was clipped by 4 bases and J by 5 bases, with 15 bases between them. Germline V gene lookup returns CDR1 SGHRS and CDR2 YFSETQ. The assay was immunoSEQ multiplex PCR, and TCRdb's table has in-frame clones only and misses some. The table lists 14,000 or so clones, 75% of them singletons. This sequence originates from a human donor with diffuse large B-cell lymphoma. Sequencing was carried out using tumor tissue. This sequence joins TRBV5-1 and TRBJ1-1; weak D call: TRBD1 (5 bases). The CDR3 region is CASSAGGGGTEAFF. In DNA form, the CDR3 reads TGCGCCAGCAGCGCCGGGGGGGGTGGAACTGAAGCTTTCTTT.